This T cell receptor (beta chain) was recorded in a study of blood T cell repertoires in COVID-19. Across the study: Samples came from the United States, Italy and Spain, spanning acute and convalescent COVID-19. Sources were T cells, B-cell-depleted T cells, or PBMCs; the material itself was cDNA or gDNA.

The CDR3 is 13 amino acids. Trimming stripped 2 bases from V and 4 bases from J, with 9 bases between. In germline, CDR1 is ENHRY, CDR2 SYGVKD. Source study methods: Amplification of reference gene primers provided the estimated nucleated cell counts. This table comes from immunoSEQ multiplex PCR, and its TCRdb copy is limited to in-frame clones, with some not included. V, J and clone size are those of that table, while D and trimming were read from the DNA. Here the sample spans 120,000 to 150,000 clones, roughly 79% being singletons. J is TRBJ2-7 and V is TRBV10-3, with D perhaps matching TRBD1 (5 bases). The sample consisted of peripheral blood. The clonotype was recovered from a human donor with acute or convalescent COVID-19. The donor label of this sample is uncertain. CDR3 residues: CAISEDSLYEQYF. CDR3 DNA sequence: TGTGCCATCAGTGAGGACAGCTTGTACGAGCAGTACTTC.